The clone carrying this TCR beta chain is medium-sized (0.01 to 0.1%). The antigen remains unidentified. The sample originates from a study of T cell repertoires in aging, cancer and after chemotherapy. Study background: The whole study produced a dataset of around 8.4 million TCR reads.

Multiplex touch-down PCR with TRB-A/B primers amplified rearranged V-D-J TRB sequences. TCRdb re-derived calls from the multiplex PCR reads in MiXCR, one entry per CDR3 protein. Among under 2,500 distinct CDR3 sequences listed, roughly 22% were seen once. Amplification of TCR beta used genomic DNA extracted from peripheral blood. The germline gives CDR1 LNHDA, CDR2 SQIVND (reference sequence). V was trimmed by 6 bases and J by 7 bases, leaving 10 bases between them. This CDR3 is built from 11 residues. Findings of the study overall: Median generation probability rose over the chemotherapy interval in each cancer cohort, suggesting rebound thymic output.

The sample consisted of blood. This chain joins TRBV19 and TRBJ2-7, with D possibly matching TRBD1 (5 bases). This clonotype originated in a human donor with a blood cancer. The CDR3 spells CASRMGLEQYF. CDR3 nucleotide sequence: TGTGCCAGTAGGATGGGGCTTGAGCAGTACTTC. The variable domain in full, with the rest retrieved from reference TRBV19 and TRBJ2-7, is DGGITQSPKYLFRKEGQNVTLSCEQNLNHDAMYWYRQDPGQGLRLIYYSQIVNDFQKGDIAEGYSVSREKKESFPLTVTSAQKNPTAFYLCASRMGLEQYFGPGTRLTVT.